One and the same sample provided the 27 T cell receptor beta chains below, sequenced in a study of blood T cell repertoires in COVID-19. Measured with immunoSEQ multiplex PCR; TCRdb has only the in-frame clones, and not every one. The sample yields 120,000 or so clones, 65% to 90% seen once. The sample comprised peripheral blood. Receptors originate from a man at least 80 years old with active or convalescent COVID-19.

The chain joins TRBV5-1 to TRBJ2-2; 12 positions agree with TRBD2. J gave up 4 bases and V 4 bases, and 2 bases lay outside the gene matches. Germline V gene lookup returns CDR1 SGHRS and CDR2 YFSETQ. The CDR3 extends over 15 amino acids. The CDR3, as DNA: TGCGCCAGCAGCATGGGACTAGCGGGCACCGGGGAGCTGTTTTTT. It translates to CASSMGLAGTGELFF.

V is TRBV19 and J is TRBJ2-3; 14 positions match TRBD2. CDR1 LNHDA and CDR2 SQIVND come from the germline V gene (reference sequence). The V and J ends lost 5 bases and 0 bases, in that order; junction bases with no gene match: 7. There are 18 residues in the CDR3. CDR3 amino acids: CASSGGLAGVPSTDTQYF. As DNA, the CDR3 is TGTGCCAGTAGTGGGGGACTAGCGGGAGTCCCTAGCACAGATACGCAGTATTTT.

The chain has TRBV6-1 and TRBJ2-1; TRBD1 aligns across 10 bases. Germline assignment: CDR1 MNHNS and CDR2 SASEGT. J gave up 5 bases and V 4 bases, and 8 bases lay outside the gene matches. This CDR3 has 16 amino acids. CDR3 sequence: CASSVLRGTGDNEQFF. CDR3 DNA sequence: TGTGCCAGCAGTGTCTTACGGGGGACAGGGGACAATGAGCAGTTCTTC.

The chain joins TRBV5-4 to TRBJ1-2; D is possibly TRBD1 (5 bases). The V end lost 0 bases, the J end lost 1 base, and 16 bases lay between the germline ends. CDR1 SGHNT and CDR2 YYREEE come from the germline V gene (reference sequence). This CDR3 is built from 17 residues. The CDR3 coding sequence is TGTGCCAGCAGCTTGGCCTATGGGGCCAGGATTAACTATGGCTACACCTTC. Translating gives CASSLAYGARINYGYTF.

In its sample, this clone was seen once. CDR3 protein: CAISDSTRKIETQYF. Here the CDR3 DNA reads TGTGCCATCAGTGACTCGACGAGGAAGATAGAGACCCAGTACTTC. J is TRBJ2-5 and V is TRBV10-3, with D unclear. CDR3 length equals 15 residues. From germline, CDR1 is ENHRY and CDR2 SYGVKD. The ends were cut back, 3 bases at V and 4 bases at J, with 15 bases in the middle.

The sample holds one count of this clone. The rearrangement links TRBV27 to TRBJ2-1, with 9 positions matching TRBD2. J gave up 10 bases and V 6 bases, and 7 bases lay outside the gene matches. CDR1 and CDR2 (germline): MNHEY, SMNVEV (reference sequence). The CDR3 is 13 residues long. This CDR3 reads CASRGSGGSEQFF. CDR3 sequence (DNA): TGTGCCAGCAGAGGGAGCGGGGGGTCGGAGCAGTTCTTC.

The chain uses TRBV5-6 and TRBJ2-5; 7 bases align to TRBD2. V shed 0 bases and J 4 bases; nucleotides not matched to a gene: 6. This CDR3 is 15 amino acids long. Germline V gene lookup returns CDR1 SGHDT and CDR2 YYEEEE. The chain's CDR3 is CASSLAGGGGETQYF. In DNA, the CDR3 is TGTGCCAGCAGCTTGGCCGGCGGGGGAGGAGAGACCCAGTACTTC.

This clone rates as medium-sized. This chain joins TRBV11-2 and TRBJ2-7; TRBD1 might be the D (7 bases). The V end lost 1 base, the J end lost 1 base, and 11 bases lay between the germline ends. Germline CDR1 is SGHAT and CDR2 is FQNNGV. The CDR3 has 15 residues. The CDR3 is CASSLVAGQSYEQYF. The CDR3 nucleotides read TGTGCCAGCAGCTTAGTGGCGGGACAGTCCTACGAGCAGTACTTC.

The V and J genes are TRBV24-1 and TRBJ2-5; no reliable D call. Germline CDR1 is KGHDR and CDR2 is SFDVKD. The V gene lost 2 bases and the J gene lost 7 bases, with 13 bases spanning the gap. The CDR3 spans 14 residues. For the CDR3, the DNA is TGTGCCACCAGTGATTCTGGTCGATCGGGGACCCAGTACTTC. Translation gives CATSDSGRSGTQYF.

This clone was detected only a few times. V and J are TRBV6-4 and TRBJ1-4, with D perhaps TRBD1 (6 bases). CDR3 length: 16 residues. Germline CDR1 and CDR2: MRHNA and SNTAGT. The V end was cut by 6 bases, the J end by 0 bases, with 14 bases between. The CDR3 DNA follows: TGTGCCAGCAGGCGAGAAGCAGGGGCAACTAATGAAAAACTGTTTTTT. Translation: CASRREAGATNEKLFF.

The chain carries TRBV19 and TRBJ1-2; a weak D match, TRBD1 (6 bases). CDR3 length: 15 residues. V lost 0 bases and J 5 bases, leaving 13 bases between the germline ends. Per germline, CDR1 LNHDA and CDR2 SQIVND (reference sequence). The CDR3 nucleotides are TGTGCCAGTAGTATAGACAGGGGCGCGAAATATGGCTACACCTTC. Residues: CASSIDRGAKYGYTF.

This clone was seen only a few times. The CDR3 sequence is CASSPWDISFSSYEQYF. The CDR3 region has the DNA TGCGCCAGCAGTCCCTGGGACATATCTTTTAGCTCCTACGAGCAGTACTTC. The rearrangement links TRBV5-1 to TRBJ2-7; the D gene is possibly TRBD1 (6 bases). The V gene lost 5 bases and the J gene lost 0 bases, with 21 bases spanning the gap. Germline V gene data show CDR1 as SGHRS and CDR2 as YFSETQ. This CDR3 region has 17 residues.

The chain uses TRBV12-3 or TRBV12-4 and TRBJ1-4; D unclear. The CDR3 is made up of 12 amino acids. Trimming took off 5 bases at V and 8 bases at J, with 9 bases between the two ends. The CDR3 nucleotides are TGTGCCAGCAGTAGTCAGTACGAAAAACTGTTTTTT. It specifies CASSSQYEKLFF.

The chain recombines TRBV7-9 with TRBJ2-2, with 11 bases aligning to TRBD2. J gave up 1 base and V 5 bases, and 0 bases lay outside the gene matches. The CDR3 runs 15 residues. CDR1 and CDR2 (germline): SEHNR, FQNEAQ (reference sequence). CDR3 bases: TGTGCCAGCAGCGGGACTAGCGGGAACACCGGGGAGCTGTTTTTT. Residues: CASSGTSGNTGELFF. Based on the CDR3 plus reference TRBV7-9 and TRBJ2-2, the full variable domain is DTGVSQNPRHKITKRGQNVTFRCDPISEHNRLYWYRQTLGQGPEFLTYFQNEAQLEKSRLLSDRFSAERPKGSFSTLEIQRTEQGDSAMYLCASSGTSGNTGELFFGEGSRLTVL.

The chain employs TRBV3-1 (or the pseudogene TRBV3-2) and TRBJ1-6; TRBD1 matches at 11 bases. This CDR3 has 15 amino acids. Germline loops: CDR1 LGHDT, CDR2 YNNKEL (reference sequence). J was trimmed by 9 bases and V by 2 bases; bases with no gene match: 3. CDR3 sequence reads: CASSQPGQGGSPLHF. Here the CDR3 DNA reads TGTGCCAGCAGCCAACCGGGACAGGGGGGTTCACCCCTCCACTTT.

The chain couples TRBV2 to TRBJ1-4, with D possibly being TRBD1 (5 bases). The CDR3 has 15 residues. V lost 6 bases and J lost 0, with 11 bases in between. CDR1 is SNHLY and CDR2 is FYNNEI in the germline V gene. Written as DNA, the CDR3 is TGTGCCAGCAGACAGACAGATTCAACTAATGAAAAACTGTTTTTT. The encoded protein is CASRQTDSTNEKLFF.

This clone was observed a few times. Different DNA sequences within this sample yield the same CDR3. The V call is TRBV30, the J call TRBJ1-1; 8 nucleotides agree with TRBD1. CDR3 size: 13 residues. Germline loops: CDR1 GTSNPN, CDR2 SVGIG (reference sequence). J gave up 1 base and V 8 bases, and 6 bases lay outside the gene matches. The CDR3 spells CARADRANTEAFF. CDR3 nucleotides: TGTGCCCGAGCGGACAGGGCGAACACTGAAGCTTTCTTT. The full variable domain, rest sourced from reference TRBV30 and TRBJ1-1, is SQTIHQWPATLVQPVGSPLSLECTVEGTSNPNLYWYRQAAGRGLQLLFYSVGIGQISSEVPQNLSASRPQDRQFILSSKKLLLSDSGFYLCARADRANTEAFFGQGTRLTVV.

The V gene is TRBV27, the J gene TRBJ2-7, with 8 bases identical to TRBD2. V lost 5 bases, J lost 4 bases, and 4 bases stayed unmatched. Germline V gene data show CDR1 as MNHEY and CDR2 as SMNVEV (reference sequence). This CDR3 has 13 residues. The CDR3, as DNA: TGTGCCAGCAGTGCAGCGGGAGTTTACGAGCAGTACTTC. This sequence encodes CASSAAGVYEQYF.

The chain joins TRBV24-1 to TRBJ2-7; TRBD2 agrees at 14 bases. The germline gives CDR1 KGHDR, CDR2 SFDVKD. J was trimmed by 6 bases and V by 6 bases; bases with no gene match: 12. This CDR3 is built from 17 residues. The CDR3 is CATSNSGLAGEGGEQYF. The CDR3 nucleotides read TGTGCCACCAGTAACTCGGGACTAGCGGGAGAGGGCGGCGAGCAGTACTTC.

The V gene is TRBV7-9, the J gene TRBJ2-3, with 7 bases fitting TRBD1. The V gene's germline CDR1 is SEHNR and CDR2 FQNEAQ (reference sequence). V shed 5 bases and J 3 bases; nucleotides not matched to a gene: 11. The CDR3 spans 16 residues. CDR3 amino acids: CASSPRDRSGTDTQYF. DNA for the CDR3: TGTGCCAGCAGCCCCCGGGACAGATCTGGGACAGATACGCAGTATTTT.

The rearrangement joins TRBV18 to TRBJ1-1, with TRBD1 identical over 9 bases. This CDR3 region has 13 residues. J was trimmed by 6 bases and V by 1 base; bases with no gene match: 0. CDR1 is KGHSH and CDR2 is LQKENI in the germline V gene. In DNA form, the CDR3 reads TGTGCCAGCTCACCACGGACAGGGGCTGAAGCTTTCTTT. The encoded protein is CASSPRTGAEAFF. Together with reference TRBV18 and TRBJ1-1, the CDR3 gives the full variable domain: NAGVMQNPRHLVRRRGQEARLRCSPMKGHSHVYWYRQLPEEGLKFMVYLQKENIIDESGMPKERFSAEFPKEGPSILRIQQVVRGDSAAYFCASSPRTGAEAFFGQGTRLTVV.

The rearrangement joins TRBV27 to TRBJ1-1, with D uncertain. The germline V gene encodes CDR1 MNHEY and CDR2 SMNVEV (reference sequence). The CDR3 contains 12 residues. Deletions cut 2 bases from V and 7 bases from J, with 8 bases between. For the CDR3, the DNA is TGTGCCAGCAGTTTACAGGCTGGTGAAGCTTTCTTT. It translates to CASSLQAGEAFF.

This chain uses TRBV19 with TRBJ2-3; 9 bases line up with TRBD1. V lost 4 bases, J lost 3 bases, and 5 bases stayed unmatched. From germline, CDR1 is LNHDA and CDR2 SQIVND (reference sequence). This CDR3 region has 15 residues. CDR3 nucleotide sequence: TGTGCCAGTAGTACGACAGGGGGGGAAACAGATACGCAGTATTTT. It codes for CASSTTGGETDTQYF.

This rearrangement joins TRBV7-8 to TRBJ2-7, with TRBD1 as a possible D gene (6 bases). Germline V gives CDR1 SGHVS, CDR2 FQNEAQ. The length of the CDR3 is 14 residues. V lost 1 base and J lost 1, with 8 bases in between. CDR3 region: CASSLGTASYEQYF. The CDR3 nucleotides read TGTGCCAGCAGCTTAGGGACAGCGTCCTACGAGCAGTACTTC.

The rearrangement links TRBV4-1 to TRBJ1-2, with 7 bases lining up with TRBD1. The V gene end was trimmed by 0 bases and the J gene end by 8 bases; junction bases not matched to a gene: 0. The CDR3 totals 12 residues. CDR1 and CDR2 from the germline V gene are MGHRA and YSYEKL. The CDR3 coding sequence is TGCGCCAGCAGCCAAGAGACAGGGGGCTACACCTTC. As protein: CASSQETGGYTF.

The gene calls are TRBV7-2 and TRBJ1-1; D not resolved. CDR1 and CDR2 (germline): SGHTA, FQGNSA. The CDR3 is 13 residues long. V lost 6 bases to trimming and J lost 4 bases, with 12 bases between them. CDR3 nucleotide sequence: TGTGCCAGCAGGGAAGGACTGAGCACTGAAGCTTTCTTT. It codes for CASREGLSTEAFF.

The rearrangement uses TRBV7-2 and TRBJ2-7, with TRBD2 as a possible D gene (6 bases). V lost 6 bases and J lost 0, with 9 bases in between. The CDR3 has 13 amino acids. Germline V gene data show CDR1 as SGHTA and CDR2 as FQGNSA. CDR3 loop: CASSFGSSYEQYF. The CDR3 nucleotides read TGTGCCAGCAGTTTCGGGAGCTCCTACGAGCAGTACTTC.